These 18 T cell receptor beta chains originate from one sample sequenced in a study of T-cell reconstitution after alpha-beta-depleted transplantation in children. Unique molecular identifiers featured in how the TCRbeta library was prepared. TCRdb reprocessed the PCR reads with MiXCR, giving one entry per CDR3 protein. This table has some 830,000 distinct CDR3 sequences, less than 20% appearing once. The sequencing here drew on PBMCs, mostly from graft donor cells, taken 360 days after TCRalphabeta/CD19-depleted stem cell transplant. The receptors here all came from a male patient aged 10 to 17 who had a stem cell transplant for acute lymphoblastic leukemia, so the T cells may come from the graft donor.

This clonotype was seen ten or more times. The chain employs TRBV7-9 and TRBJ2-2; D possibly corresponds to TRBD1 (7 bases). Trimming took 5 bases from V and 2 from J, leaving 18 bases between them. Germline V gives CDR1 SEHNR, CDR2 FQNEAQ (reference sequence). The CDR3 is 17 amino acids. CDR3 sequence (DNA): TGTGCCAGCAGCGCGGGACAGCGGGTGGGAAACACCGGGGAGCTGTTTTTT. This sequence encodes CASSAGQRVGNTGELFF.

The V call is TRBV5-1, the J call TRBJ2-7, with TRBD1 matching 7 bases. The CDR3 loop spans 15 amino acids. J gave up 0 bases and V 3 bases, and 6 bases lay outside the gene matches. Germline assignment: CDR1 SGHRS and CDR2 YFSETQ. The CDR3 DNA sequence: TGCGCCAGCAGCTCGAGACAGGGAACCTCCTACGAGCAGTACTTC. Translation gives CASSSRQGTSYEQYF.

V gene TRBV20-1 combines with J gene TRBJ1-1; D remains unclear. Germline V gene sequence: CDR1 DFQATT, CDR2 SNEGSKA (reference sequence). The CDR3 has 13 residues. Trimming removed 0 bases at V and 10 bases at J, with 15 bases between. The CDR3 nucleotides read TGCAGTGCTAGAGATGTCATTGACGAGAGAGCTTTCTTT. Its translation is CSARDVIDERAFF.

This clonotype was counted only a few times. This sequence joins TRBV27 and TRBJ1-1; D is undetermined. The CDR3 sequence is 13 residues long. The V end lost 6 bases, the J end lost 4 bases, and 12 bases lay between the germline ends. The germline V gene encodes CDR1 MNHEY and CDR2 SMNVEV (reference sequence). The CDR3 region is CASSTLLFTEAFF. CDR3 nucleotides: TGTGCCAGCAGCACTCTTCTCTTCACTGAAGCTTTCTTT.

The chain carries TRBV5-2 and TRBJ2-1. TRBV5-2 constitutes a pseudogene. The CDR3 spans 15 residues. CDR3 region: CARGSGLTSYNEQFF. In nucleotides, the CDR3 is TGTGCCAGGGGCTCTGGGCTCACCTCCTACAATGAGCAGTTCTTC.

In this sample, this clonotype turned up many times. The J gene is TRBJ2-5, the V gene TRBV27; 7 positions match TRBD1. CDR3 size: 14 residues. Germline CDR1 reads MNHEY; CDR2 reads SMNVEV (reference sequence). The junction had 7 bases not matched to a gene; V was cut back by 5 bases and J by 4 bases. This CDR3 reads CASSPRGLGETQYF. In DNA, the CDR3 is TGTGCCAGCAGTCCAAGGGGGCTGGGAGAGACCCAGTACTTC.

The V and J genes are TRBV7-9 and TRBJ2-5, with 9 nucleotides matching TRBD1. CDR3 length: 16 amino acids. The V and J ends lost 4 bases and 5 bases, in that order; junction bases with no gene match: 11. The V gene's germline CDR1 is SEHNR and CDR2 FQNEAQ (reference sequence). CDR3 in DNA: TGTGCCAGCAGCTCGGGACAGGGAATTCGGTCGGAGACCCAGTACTTC. Its protein product is CASSSGQGIRSETQYF.

This clonotype was picked up a small number of times. The rearrangement joins TRBV12-3 or TRBV12-4 to TRBJ2-1; D is perhaps TRBD1 (5 bases). The CDR3 is 10 residues long. V shed 4 bases and J shed 13 bases, with 8 bases lying between them. The CDR3 spells CASSSGIQFF. The CDR3 coding sequence is TGTGCCAGCAGTTCAGGGATACAGTTCTTC.

The chain links TRBV20-1 to TRBJ2-7, with TRBD1 identical over 7 bases. CDR3 size: 13 residues. Germline trimming cut 3 bases from V and 3 bases from J; bases unmatched to any gene: 5. The germline V gene encodes CDR1 DFQATT and CDR2 SNEGSKA (reference sequence). The CDR3 here is CSASLGTDYEQYF. In nucleotides, the CDR3 is TGCAGTGCTAGTCTGGGGACAGACTACGAGCAGTACTTC.

This clonotype has just a few counts. The V gene is TRBV9, the J gene TRBJ2-5; 8 nucleotides align to TRBD2. Germline CDR1 SGDLS, CDR2 YYNGEE. This CDR3 is 16 amino acids long. Trimming at V came to 3 bases and at J to 5 bases, leaving 12 bases not matched to a gene. As DNA, the CDR3 is TGTGCCAGCAGCGATACTAGCGGCGCTAGGGGGGAGACCCAGTACTTC. Its translation is CASSDTSGARGETQYF.

This clonotype has more than one count but fewer than ten. The V call is TRBV7-9, the J call TRBJ2-2; D ambiguous. Germline lookup yields CDR1 SEHNR and CDR2 FQNEAQ (reference sequence). CDR3 length equals 14 residues. V lost 5 bases, J lost 3 bases, and 10 bases lay in between. Written as DNA, the CDR3 is TGTGCCAGCAGCCCGCTGGCCTACACCGGGGAGCTGTTTTTT. It is translated as CASSPLAYTGELFF.

V is TRBV11-2 and J is TRBJ2-7; possibly TRBD1 for D (5 bases). The length of the CDR3 is 16 residues. Germline CDR1 reads SGHAT; CDR2 reads FQNNGV. V lost 1 base and J 6 bases, leaving 19 bases between the germline ends. DNA for the CDR3: TGTGCCAGCAGCTTAGGGGTAACCCAACTAACAGGCGAGCAGTACTTC. Encoded protein: CASSLGVTQLTGEQYF.

The rearrangement joins TRBV10-3 to TRBJ2-7, with TRBD1 matching 7 bases. The CDR3 consists of 15 residues. Trimming removed 2 bases from V and 1 base from J; junction bases left unmatched: 5. CDR1 and CDR2 (germline): ENHRY, SYGVKD. The CDR3 bases are TGTGCCATCAGTGAGAAGGGGACAGCTTCCTACGAGCAGTACTTC. Translation: CAISEKGTASYEQYF.

This sequence joins TRBV15 and TRBJ2-1; TRBD2 might be the D (5 bases). This CDR3 has 16 amino acids. The V and J ends lost 3 bases and 0 bases respectively, with 12 bases between them. In germline, CDR1 is LNHNV, CDR2 YYDKDF (reference sequence). The CDR3 region is CATSSLMGSSYNEQFF. Here the CDR3 DNA reads TGTGCCACCAGCAGCCTTATGGGGAGCTCCTACAATGAGCAGTTCTTC.

The sample holds a few counts of this clonotype. The chain links TRBV4-1 to TRBJ2-3, with 12 bases that match TRBD2. Germline lookup yields CDR1 MGHRA and CDR2 YSYEKL. The CDR3 is 17 residues long. Trimming cost V 1 base and J 5 bases; bases outside gene matches: 7. In DNA, the CDR3 is TGCGCCAGCAGCCAAGTCCTAGCGGGAGGGCCGGGAGATACGCAGTATTTT. Its translation: CASSQVLAGGPGDTQYF.

This clonotype was counted only a few times. The chain has TRBV5-1 and TRBJ1-3; D is possibly TRBD1 (5 bases). Germline V lookup: CDR1 SGHRS, CDR2 YFSETQ. Trimming shortened V by 1 base and J by 2 bases, and 10 bases separated the two germline ends. CDR3 length equals 15 residues. The CDR3 region is CASSLSWTTGNTIYF. CDR3 sequence (DNA): TGCGCCAGCAGCTTGTCGTGGACAACTGGAAACACCATATATTTT.

The chain combines TRBV10-3 with TRBJ2-7; 9 bases are shared with TRBD1. This CDR3 contains 19 residues. Per the germline V gene, CDR1 is ENHRY and CDR2 is SYGVKD. V lost 7 bases to trimming and J lost 2 bases; unmatched junction nucleotides: 21. The CDR3 DNA sequence: TGTGCCATCAATGACCCCCGTTTGGACAGGGGTCCCTCTCCCTACGAGCAGTACTTC. This encodes CAINDPRLDRGPSPYEQYF.

This clonotype was observed a handful of times. The chain has TRBV15 and TRBJ1-2, with D unresolved. Per the germline V gene, CDR1 is LNHNV and CDR2 is YYDKDF (reference sequence). The V end was cut by 5 bases, the J end by 7 bases, with 20 bases between. This CDR3 comprises 15 residues. CDR3 amino acids: CATSGNSLGVGGYTF. The CDR3, as DNA: TGTGCCACCAGCGGTAACTCTCTCGGGGTCGGTGGCTACACCTTC.